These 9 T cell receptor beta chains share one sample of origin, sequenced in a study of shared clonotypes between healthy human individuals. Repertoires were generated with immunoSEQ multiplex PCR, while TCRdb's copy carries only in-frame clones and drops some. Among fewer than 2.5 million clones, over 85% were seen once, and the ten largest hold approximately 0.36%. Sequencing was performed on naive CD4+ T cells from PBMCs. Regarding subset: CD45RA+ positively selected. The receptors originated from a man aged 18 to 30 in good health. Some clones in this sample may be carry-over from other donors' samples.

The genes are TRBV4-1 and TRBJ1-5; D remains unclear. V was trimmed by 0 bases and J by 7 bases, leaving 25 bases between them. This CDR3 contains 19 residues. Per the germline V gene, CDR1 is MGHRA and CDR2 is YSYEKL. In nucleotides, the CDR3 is TGCGCCAGCAGCCAAGATCGACCCGCCTCGCACACTGAATTGCAGCCCCAGCATTTT. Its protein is CASSQDRPASHTELQPQHF.

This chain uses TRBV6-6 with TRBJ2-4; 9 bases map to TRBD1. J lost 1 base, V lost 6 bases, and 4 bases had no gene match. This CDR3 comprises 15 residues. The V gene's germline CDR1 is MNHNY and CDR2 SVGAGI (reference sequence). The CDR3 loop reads CASSQQGAAKNIQYF. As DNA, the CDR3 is TGTGCCAGCAGCCAACAGGGGGCGGCCAAAAACATTCAGTACTTC.

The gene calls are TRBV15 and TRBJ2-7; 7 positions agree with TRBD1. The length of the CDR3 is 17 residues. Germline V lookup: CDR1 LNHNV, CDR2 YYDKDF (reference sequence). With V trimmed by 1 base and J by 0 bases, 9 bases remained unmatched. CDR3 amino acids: CATSRGSGRGSSYEQYF. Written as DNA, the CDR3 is TGTGCCACCAGCAGAGGCTCGGGCAGGGGGTCCTCCTACGAGCAGTACTTC.

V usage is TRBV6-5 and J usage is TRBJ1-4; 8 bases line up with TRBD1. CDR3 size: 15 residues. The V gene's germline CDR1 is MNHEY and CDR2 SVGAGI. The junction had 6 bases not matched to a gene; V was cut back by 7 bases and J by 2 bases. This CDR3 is CASKKTGGTNEKLFF. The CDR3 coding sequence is TGTGCCAGCAAGAAAACAGGGGGTACTAATGAAAAACTGTTTTTT.

In DNA form, the CDR3 reads TGTGCCAGCAGTCCGACAGGGTGGGAAGAGACCCAGTACTTC. As protein: CASSPTGWEETQYF. The rearrangement uses TRBV28 and TRBJ2-5, with 7 positions matching TRBD1. Trimming cost V 5 bases and J 3 bases; bases outside gene matches: 6. The CDR3 runs 14 residues. Looked up from germline, CDR1 is MDHEN and CDR2 is SYDVKM.

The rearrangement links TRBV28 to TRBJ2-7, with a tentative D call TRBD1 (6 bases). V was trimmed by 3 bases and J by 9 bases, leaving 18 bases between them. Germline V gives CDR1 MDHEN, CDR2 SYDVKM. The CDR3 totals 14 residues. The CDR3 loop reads CASSLTGSLVVQYF. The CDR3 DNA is TGTGCCAGCAGTTTGACAGGCTCCCTGGTCGTGCAGTACTTC. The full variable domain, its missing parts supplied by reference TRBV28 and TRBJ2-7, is DVKVTQSSRYLVKRTGEKVFLECVQDMDHENMFWYRQDPGLGLRLIYFSYDVKMKEKGDIPEGYSVSREKKERFSLILESASTNQTSMYLCASSLTGSLVVQYFGPGTRLTVT.

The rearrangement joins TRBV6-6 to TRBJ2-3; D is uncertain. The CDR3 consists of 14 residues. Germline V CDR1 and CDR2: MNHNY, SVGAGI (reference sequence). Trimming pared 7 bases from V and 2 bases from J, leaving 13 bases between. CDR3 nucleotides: TGTGCCAGCAAGGTCGAACTGGTCACAGATACGCAGTATTTT. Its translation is CASKVELVTDTQYF.

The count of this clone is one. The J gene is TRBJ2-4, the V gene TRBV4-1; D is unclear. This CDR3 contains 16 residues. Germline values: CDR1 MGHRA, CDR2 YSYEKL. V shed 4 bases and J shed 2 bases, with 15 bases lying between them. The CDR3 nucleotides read TGCGCCAGCAGCCCGACGGGCCATATTTCCAAAAACATTCAGTACTTC. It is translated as CASSPTGHISKNIQYF.

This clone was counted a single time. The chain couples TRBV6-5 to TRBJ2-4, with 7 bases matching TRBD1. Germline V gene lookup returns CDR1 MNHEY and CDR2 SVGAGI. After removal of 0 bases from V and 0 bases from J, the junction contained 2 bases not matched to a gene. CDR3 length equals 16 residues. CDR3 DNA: TGTGCCAGCAGTTACTCGACAGGGATAGCCAAAAACATTCAGTACTTC. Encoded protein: CASSYSTGIAKNIQYF.